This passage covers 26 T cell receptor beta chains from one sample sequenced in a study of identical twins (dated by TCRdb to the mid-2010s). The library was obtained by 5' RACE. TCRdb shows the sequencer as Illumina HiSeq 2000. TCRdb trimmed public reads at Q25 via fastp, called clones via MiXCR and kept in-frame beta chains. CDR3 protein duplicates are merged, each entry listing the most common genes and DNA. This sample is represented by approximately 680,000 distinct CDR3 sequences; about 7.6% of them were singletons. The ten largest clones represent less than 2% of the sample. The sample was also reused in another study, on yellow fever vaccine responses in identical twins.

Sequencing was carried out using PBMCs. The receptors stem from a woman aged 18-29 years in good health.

CDR3 amino acids: CATGLTGGSDTQYF. In DNA, the CDR3 is TGTGCCACCGGATTGACAGGGGGCTCAGATACGCAGTATTTT. The rearrangement links TRBV24-1 to TRBJ2-3, with 10 bases aligning to TRBD1. The CDR3 has 14 residues. The germline CDR1 and CDR2 sequences are KGHDR and SFDVKD. J lost 4 bases, V lost 9 bases, and 6 bases had no gene match.

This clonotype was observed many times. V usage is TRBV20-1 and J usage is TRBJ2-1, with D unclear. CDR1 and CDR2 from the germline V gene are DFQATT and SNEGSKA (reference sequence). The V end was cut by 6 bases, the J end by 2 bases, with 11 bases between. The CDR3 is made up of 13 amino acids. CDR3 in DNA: TGCAGTGCAGCCCACGTCGCCTACAATGAGCAGTTCTTC. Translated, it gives CSAAHVAYNEQFF.

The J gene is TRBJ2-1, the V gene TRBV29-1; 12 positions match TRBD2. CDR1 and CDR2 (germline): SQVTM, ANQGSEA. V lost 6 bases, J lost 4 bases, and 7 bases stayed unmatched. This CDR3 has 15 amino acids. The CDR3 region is CSVSQGLAGYNEQFF. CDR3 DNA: TGCAGCGTGAGCCAGGGACTAGCGGGTTACAATGAGCAGTTCTTC.

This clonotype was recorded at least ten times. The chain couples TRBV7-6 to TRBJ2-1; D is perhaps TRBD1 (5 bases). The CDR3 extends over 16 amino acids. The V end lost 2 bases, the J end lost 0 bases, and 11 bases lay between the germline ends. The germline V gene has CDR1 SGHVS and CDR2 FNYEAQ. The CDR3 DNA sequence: TGTGCCAGCAGCTTAATCCAGGGAAGCTCCTACAATGAGCAGTTCTTC. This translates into CASSLIQGSSYNEQFF. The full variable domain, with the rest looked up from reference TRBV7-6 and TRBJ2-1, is GAGVSQSPRYKVTKRGQDVALRCDPISGHVSLYWYRQALGQGPEFLTYFNYEAQQDKSGLPNDRFSAERPEGSISTLTIQRTEQRDSAMYRCASSLIQGSSYNEQFFGPGTRLTVL.

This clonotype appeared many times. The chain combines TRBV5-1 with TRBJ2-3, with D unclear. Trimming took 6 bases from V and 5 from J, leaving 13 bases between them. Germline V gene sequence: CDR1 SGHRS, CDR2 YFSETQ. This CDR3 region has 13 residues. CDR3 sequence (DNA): TGCGCCAGCACCTCAGTATCCGTAGATACGCAGTATTTT. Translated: CASTSVSVDTQYF.

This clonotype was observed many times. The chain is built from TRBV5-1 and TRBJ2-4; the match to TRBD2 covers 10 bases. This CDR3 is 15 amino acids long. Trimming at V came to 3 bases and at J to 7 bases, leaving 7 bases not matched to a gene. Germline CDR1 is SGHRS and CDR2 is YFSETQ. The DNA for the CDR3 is TGCGCCAGCAGCTCCCCGAGCGGGAGGGCGAACATTCAGTACTTC. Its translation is CASSSPSGRANIQYF.

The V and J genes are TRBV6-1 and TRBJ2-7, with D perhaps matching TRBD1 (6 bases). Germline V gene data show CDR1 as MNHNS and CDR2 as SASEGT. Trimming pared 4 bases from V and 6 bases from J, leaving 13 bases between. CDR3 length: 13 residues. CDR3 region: CASSGSGGPEQYF. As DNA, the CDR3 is TGTGCCAGCAGTGGGTCTGGGGGCCCCGAGCAGTACTTC.

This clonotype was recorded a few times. The CDR3 sequence: CAISEILPGQGMNTGELFF. DNA of the CDR3: TGTGCCATCAGTGAAATCCTCCCGGGACAGGGGATGAACACCGGGGAGCTGTTTTTT. This rearrangement joins TRBV10-3 to TRBJ2-2, with TRBD1 matching over 10 bases. V was clipped by 3 bases and J by 1 base; unmatched bases: 11. The V gene's germline CDR1 is ENHRY and CDR2 SYGVKD. The CDR3 has 19 residues.

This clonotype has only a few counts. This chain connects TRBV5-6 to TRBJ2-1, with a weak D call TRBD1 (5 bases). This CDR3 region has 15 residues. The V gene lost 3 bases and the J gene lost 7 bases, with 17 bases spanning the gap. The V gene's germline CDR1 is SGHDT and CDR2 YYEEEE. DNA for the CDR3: TGTGCCAGCAGCTCTCAGGGTCTGAGAGCGAATGAGCAGTTCTTC. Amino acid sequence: CASSSQGLRANEQFF.

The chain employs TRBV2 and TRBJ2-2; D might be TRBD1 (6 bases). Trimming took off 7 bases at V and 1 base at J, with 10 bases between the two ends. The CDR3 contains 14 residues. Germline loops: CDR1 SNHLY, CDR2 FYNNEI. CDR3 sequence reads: CASNLGQNTGELFF. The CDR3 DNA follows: TGTGCCAGCAACTTGGGACAGAACACCGGGGAGCTGTTTTTT.

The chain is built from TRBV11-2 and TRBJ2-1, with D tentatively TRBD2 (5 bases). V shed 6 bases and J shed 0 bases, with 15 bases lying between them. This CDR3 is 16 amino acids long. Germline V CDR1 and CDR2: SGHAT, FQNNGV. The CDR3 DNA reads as TGTGCCAGCAGAAAGGACTTAACTAGCTCCTACAATGAGCAGTTCTTC. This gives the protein CASRKDLTSSYNEQFF.

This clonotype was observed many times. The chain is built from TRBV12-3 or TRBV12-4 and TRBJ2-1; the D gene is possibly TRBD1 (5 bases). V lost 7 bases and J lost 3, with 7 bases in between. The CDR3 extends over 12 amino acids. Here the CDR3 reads CASIGVYNEQFF. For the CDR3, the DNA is TGTGCCAGCATAGGGGTCTACAATGAGCAGTTCTTC.

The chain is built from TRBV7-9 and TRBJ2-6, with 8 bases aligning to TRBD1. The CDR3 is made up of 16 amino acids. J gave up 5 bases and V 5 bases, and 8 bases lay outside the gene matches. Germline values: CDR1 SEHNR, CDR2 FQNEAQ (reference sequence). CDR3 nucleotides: TGTGCCAGCAGCCGATGGGGACAGGTTAGGGCCAACGTCCTGACTTTC. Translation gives CASSRWGQVRANVLTF.

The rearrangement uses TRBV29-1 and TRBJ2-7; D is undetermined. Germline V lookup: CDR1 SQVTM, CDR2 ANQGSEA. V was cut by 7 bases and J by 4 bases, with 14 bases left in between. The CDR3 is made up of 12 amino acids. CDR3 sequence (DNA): TGCAGCGGGCTAGGAGATGGTTACGAGCAGTACTTC. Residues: CSGLGDGYEQYF.

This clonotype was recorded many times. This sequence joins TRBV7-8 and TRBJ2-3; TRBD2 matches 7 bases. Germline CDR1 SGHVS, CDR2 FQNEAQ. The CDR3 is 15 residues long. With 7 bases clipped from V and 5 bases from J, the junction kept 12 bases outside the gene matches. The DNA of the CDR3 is TGTGCCAGCATTCCGGATCGCGGGGGAATAGATACGCAGTATTTT. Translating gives CASIPDRGGIDTQYF.

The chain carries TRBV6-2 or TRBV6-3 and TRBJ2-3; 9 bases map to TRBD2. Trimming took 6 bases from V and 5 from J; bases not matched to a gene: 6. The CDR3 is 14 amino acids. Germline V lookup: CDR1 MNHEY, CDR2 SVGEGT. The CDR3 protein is CASRRAGGRDTQYF. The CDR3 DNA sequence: TGTGCCAGCAGACGAGCGGGGGGTCGAGATACGCAGTATTTT.

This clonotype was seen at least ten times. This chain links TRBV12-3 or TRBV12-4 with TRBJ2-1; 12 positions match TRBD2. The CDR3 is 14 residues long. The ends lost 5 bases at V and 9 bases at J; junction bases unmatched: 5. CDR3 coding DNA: TGTGCCAGCAGTCCCGGGACTAGCGGGTTTGAGCAGTTCTTC. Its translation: CASSPGTSGFEQFF.

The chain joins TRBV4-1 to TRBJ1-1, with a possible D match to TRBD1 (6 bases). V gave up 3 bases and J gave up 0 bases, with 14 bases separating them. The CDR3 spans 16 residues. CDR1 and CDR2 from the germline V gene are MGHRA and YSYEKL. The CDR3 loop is CASSQKLTGLNTEAFF. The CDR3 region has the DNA TGCGCCAGCAGCCAGAAACTAACAGGGCTGAACACTGAAGCTTTCTTT.

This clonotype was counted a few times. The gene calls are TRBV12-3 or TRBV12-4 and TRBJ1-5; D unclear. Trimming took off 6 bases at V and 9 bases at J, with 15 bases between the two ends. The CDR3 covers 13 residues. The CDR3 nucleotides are TGTGCCAGCAGCACACAAGGGTACACGCCCCAGCATTTT. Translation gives CASSTQGYTPQHF.

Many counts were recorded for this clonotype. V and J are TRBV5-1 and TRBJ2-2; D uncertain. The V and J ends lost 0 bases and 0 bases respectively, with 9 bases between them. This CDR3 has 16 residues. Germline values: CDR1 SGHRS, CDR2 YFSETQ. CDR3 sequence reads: CASSLVGRSNTGELFF. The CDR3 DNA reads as TGCGCCAGCAGCTTGGTAGGTCGTTCGAACACCGGGGAGCTGTTTTTT.

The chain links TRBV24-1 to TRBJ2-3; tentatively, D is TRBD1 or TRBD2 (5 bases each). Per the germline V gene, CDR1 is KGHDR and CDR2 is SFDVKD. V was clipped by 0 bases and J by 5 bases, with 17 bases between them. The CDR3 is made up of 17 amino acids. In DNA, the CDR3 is TGTGCCACCAGTGATTTGAAACGAGGACAAGCGGTAGATACGCAGTATTTT. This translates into CATSDLKRGQAVDTQYF.

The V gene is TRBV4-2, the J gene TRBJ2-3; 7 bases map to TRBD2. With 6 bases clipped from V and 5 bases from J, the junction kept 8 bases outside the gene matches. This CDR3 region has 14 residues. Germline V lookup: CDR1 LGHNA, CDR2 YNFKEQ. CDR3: CASRHLAAGDTQYF. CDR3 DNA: TGTGCCAGCAGACACCTAGCGGCGGGAGATACGCAGTATTTT.

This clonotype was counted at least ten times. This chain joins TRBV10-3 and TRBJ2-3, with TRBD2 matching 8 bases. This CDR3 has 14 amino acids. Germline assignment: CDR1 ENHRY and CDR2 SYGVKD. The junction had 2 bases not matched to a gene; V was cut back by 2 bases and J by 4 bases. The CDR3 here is CAISEVAGSDTQYF. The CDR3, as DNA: TGTGCCATCAGTGAGGTAGCGGGGTCAGATACGCAGTATTTT.

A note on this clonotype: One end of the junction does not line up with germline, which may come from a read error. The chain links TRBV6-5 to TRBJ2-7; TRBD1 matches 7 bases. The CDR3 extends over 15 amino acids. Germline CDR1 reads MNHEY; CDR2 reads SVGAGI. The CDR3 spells CAGSYEGTVSYEQYF. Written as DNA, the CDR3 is TGTGCCGGCAGTTACGAGGGGACAGTCTCCTACGAGCAGTACTTC.

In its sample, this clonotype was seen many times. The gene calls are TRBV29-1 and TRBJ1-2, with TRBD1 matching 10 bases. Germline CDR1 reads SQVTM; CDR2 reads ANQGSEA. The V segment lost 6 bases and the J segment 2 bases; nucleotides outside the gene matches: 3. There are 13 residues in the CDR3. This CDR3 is CSVEDRGNYGYTF. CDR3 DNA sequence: TGCAGCGTGGAGGACAGGGGGAACTATGGCTACACCTTC.

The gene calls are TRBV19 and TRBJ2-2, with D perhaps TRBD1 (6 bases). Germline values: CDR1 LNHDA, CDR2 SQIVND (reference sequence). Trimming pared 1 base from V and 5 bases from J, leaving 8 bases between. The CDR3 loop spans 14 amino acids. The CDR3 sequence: CASSIVGATGELFF. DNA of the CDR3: TGTGCCAGTAGTATAGTGGGGGCTACCGGGGAGCTGTTTTTT.